This T cell receptor (beta chain) comes out of a study of T cells in localized non-small cell lung cancer. General study points: Median detection of top 100 tumor clones in adjacent lung was about 60 clones. Tumor samples were not multi-region, leaving intratumor heterogeneity unexcluded. A raised T cell density in blood coincided with lengthier overall survival.

Of note for this clone: Its antigen is still unknown.

Germline loops: CDR1 MNHNY, CDR2 SVGAGI (reference sequence). The CDR3 contains 14 residues. V lost 7 bases to trimming and J lost 2 bases, with 15 bases between them. Some clones are missing from TCRdb's copy, which holds only in-frame ones; the method was immunoSEQ multiplex PCR. The sample lists about 43,000 clones; about 91% were seen once. The chain employs TRBV6-6 and TRBJ2-7, with D possibly called TRBD1 or TRBD2 (5 bases each). The source of this sequence is a woman between 35 and 75 years old with stage II lung adenocarcinoma. Sequencing used PBMCs, obtained before any cancer treatment. The CDR3 coding sequence is TGTGCCAGCATGGGGCGGACGGGGACCTACGAGCAGTACTTC. It encodes CASMGRTGTYEQYF.